The clone carrying this TCR beta chain was observed at least ten times. The target antigen is unknown. The V gene lost 0 bases and the J gene lost 3 bases, with 8 bases spanning the gap. The CDR3 spans 14 residues. Germline V gene lookup returns CDR1 SGDLS and CDR2 YYNGEE. TCR beta CDR3 regions were amplified from RNA transcripts. HTBI primers were used for first-round RT-PCR of the TCR CDR3. TCRdb ran MiXCR on the multiplex PCR reads and lists one entry per CDR3 protein. The sample has approximately 300,000 distinct CDR3 sequences, about 18% seen once. This record comes from a study of T cells in Graves' hyperthyroidism and ophthalmopathy. Notes on the study in general: In simple terms, a model built on 13 V-J features told ophthalmopathy apart from stable hyperthyroidism. Blood also held most thyroid clonotypes expanded beyond 0.001.

Clinical symptoms, serum thyroxine, TRAb, thyroid ultrasound and orbital computed tomography established diagnosis. The chain recombines TRBV9 with TRBJ2-3; possible D gene TRBD2, 6 bases. The TCR was taken from an older woman with Graves' ophthalmopathy. The sequenced material came from blood. The CDR3 reads CASSVEAGTDTQYF. The CDR3 coding sequence is TGTGCCAGCAGCGTAGAGGCGGGGACAGATACGCAGTATTTT. The complete variable domain, with remaining parts taken from reference TRBV9 and TRBJ2-3, reads DSGVTQTPKHLITATGQRVTLRCSPRSGDLSVYWYQQSLDQGLQFLIQYYNGEERAKGNILERFSAQQFPDLHSELNLSSLELGDSALYFCASSVEAGTDTQYFGPGTRLTVL.